Listed below are T cell receptor beta chains from one sample, sequenced in a study of blood T cell repertoires in COVID-19. Measured with immunoSEQ multiplex PCR; TCRdb has only the in-frame clones, and not every one. This table holds roughly 220,000 clones, 65% to 85% found once. Material: peripheral blood. The receptors derive from a woman aged 55-70 years with acute or convalescent COVID-19. Both conserved end residues are part of each CDR3. A D gene is named only where the DNA matches it firmly.

CDR3aa	v_gene	d_gene
CASSEAGGASWSNYGYTF	TRBV2	.
CASSVLSTRQATTAQYF	TRBV5-1	.
CASSPTGNYNSPLHF	TRBV11-2	TRBD1
CASSDRQSSNQPQHF	TRBV6-6	.
CASRPGQLSGNTIYF	TRBV6-5	.
CASSARGNSGNTIYF	TRBV9	.
CASSGASGGFNTGTQYF	TRBV6-1	TRBD2
CASSINGGNTIYF	TRBV11-2	.
CSVELQGKSTGELFF	TRBV29-1	.
CASRLGSNTGELFF	TRBV4-3	.
CASSIGQPGLREQYF	TRBV19	.
CASSQEGGGGNTIYF	TRBV4-1	.
CASGKGVDNYGYTF	TRBV2	.
CASSYATGSPLHF	TRBV6-5	TRBD1
CASSMTGANTEAFF	TRBV7-3	TRBD1
CASSPGGGGANYGYTF	TRBV5-4	.
CASSLEAGGYGYTF	TRBV5-1	TRBD1
CAWLTGLAGDTGELFF	TRBV30	TRBD2
CASSVGQSTGELFF	TRBV9	.
CASSAAGYSNEQYF	TRBV5-1	.
CASSEQVDRATF	TRBV2	TRBD1
CASRSSQGRDYGYTF	TRBV5-1	.
CASSPTGSLLNTEAFF	TRBV19	.
CASSDSRIAKNIQYF	TRBV19	.
CASRGGTGHQPQHF	TRBV12-2	.
CASSKTNRYLETGNTIYF	TRBV21-1	.
CASSIDGTRAGELFF	TRBV19	.
CASSPGGGDGYTF	TRBV28	.
CASSYRDWSPYEQYF	TRBV5-6	.
CAWSAYSITEAFF	TRBV30	.
CASSQDSQGVGSPLHF	TRBV4-1	.
CAWRAGTFKEQYF	TRBV30	.
CASTTSIQETQYF	TRBV11-2	.
CASSISYKLPEGYGYTF	TRBV19	.
CASSLSPSGVNEQFF	TRBV7-3	TRBD2
CSVATWTEETQYF	TRBV29-1	.
CASRLSPGSYEQYF	TRBV7-2	.
CASSSGTSSQQYF	TRBV13	TRBD2
CASTQGGQPQHF	TRBV19	TRBD1
CASEGWETQYF	TRBV2	.
CASNEWNTEAFF	TRBV7-9	.
CASSPIATEAFF	TRBV2	.